Listed here are 10 T cell receptor beta chains from one sample, sequenced in a study of T cells in Graves' hyperthyroidism and ophthalmopathy. Amplified regions were TCR beta CDR3 sequences from RNA transcripts. HTBI primers were the set used in a first-round RT-PCR of the TCR CDR3. TCRdb reprocessed the multiplex PCR reads with MiXCR, giving one entry per CDR3 protein. The profile covers under 550,000 distinct CDR3 sequences, with roughly an eighth appearing a single time and about 5% taken by the ten largest. Sequencing was performed on blood. The receptors were gathered from a woman between 18 and 29 years old with Graves' hyperthyroidism.

The chain employs TRBV6-1 and TRBJ2-7, with D perhaps being TRBD1 or TRBD2 (5 bases each). Germline assignment: CDR1 MNHNS and CDR2 SASEGT. CDR3 length: 15 residues. Trimming shortened V by 8 bases and J by 5 bases, and 22 bases separated the two germline ends. CDR3 sequence: CASALGGPLRHEQYF. The CDR3 nucleotides are TGTGCCAGCGCCCTTGGGGGACCTTTGAGGCACGAGCAGTACTTC.

This clonotype occurred many times. V is TRBV29-1 and J is TRBJ2-7, with TRBD2 as a possible D gene (5 bases). V was cut by 6 bases and J by 6 bases, with 18 bases left in between. The CDR3 is 13 residues long. Germline V lookup: CDR1 SQVTM, CDR2 ANQGSEA. CDR3 protein: CSVQQEGQLEQYF. Here the CDR3 DNA reads TGCAGCGTGCAACAAGAGGGTCAACTCGAGCAGTACTTC.

This clonotype has ten or more counts. This rearrangement joins TRBV20-1 to TRBJ1-1; D perhaps matches TRBD1 (5 bases). The CDR3 sequence is 15 residues long. The germline CDR1 and CDR2 sequences are DFQATT and SNEGSKA (reference sequence). V was cut by 6 bases and J by 1 base, with 18 bases left in between. For the CDR3, the DNA is TGCAGTGCAATAGGGGCAGGGAAGGGGAACACTGAAGCTTTCTTT. Translated: CSAIGAGKGNTEAFF.

Regarding this clonotype: A much bigger clone sits one base away, suggesting this may be a read error. The V call is TRBV10-2, the J call TRBJ2-7, with TRBD1 matching 9 bases. Germline lookup yields CDR1 WSHSY and CDR2 SAAADI. The CDR3 length is 15 residues. The CDR3 DNA follows: TGCGCCAGCAGTGAGTACCGGACAGGGGACTACGAGCAGTGCTTC. It yields the protein CASSEYRTGDYEQCF.

This chain links TRBV28 with TRBJ2-1; 11 bases are a match to TRBD2. The CDR3 is 15 amino acids. Trimming removed 6 bases from V and 8 bases from J; junction bases left unmatched: 9. Germline V gene sequence: CDR1 MDHEN, CDR2 SYDVKM. In DNA, the CDR3 is TGTGCCAGCAGACCCGGACTAGCGGGTCGGGATGAGCAGTTCTTC. This codes for CASRPGLAGRDEQFF.

The CDR3 sequence is CASSIGLRIQNQPQHF. DNA for the CDR3: TGTGCCAGTAGTATAGGGCTCAGGATACAGAATCAGCCCCAGCATTTT. The chain recombines TRBV19 with TRBJ1-5; D remains ambiguous. Trimming took 1 base from V and 4 from J, leaving 14 bases between them. In germline, CDR1 is LNHDA, CDR2 SQIVND (reference sequence). This CDR3 has 16 residues.

The chain has TRBV29-1 and TRBJ1-2; D unresolved. Trimming cost V 0 bases and J 8 bases, with 13 bases left between them. CDR1 is SQVTM, CDR2 ANQGSEA, per germline. The CDR3 sequence is 13 residues long. CDR3 bases: TGCAGCGTTGAAGATGCGTCAGGACTCGGCTACACCTTC. It specifies CSVEDASGLGYTF.

This clonotype appeared a few times. This chain uses TRBV28 with TRBJ1-2; 9 bases map to TRBD1. The junction had 5 bases not matched to a gene; V was cut back by 3 bases and J by 0 bases. The CDR3 loop spans 16 amino acids. Germline CDR1 MDHEN, CDR2 SYDVKM. The CDR3 protein is CASSFRDRAANYGYTF. In DNA, the CDR3 is TGTGCCAGCAGTTTCCGGGACAGGGCGGCTAACTATGGCTACACCTTC.

The V gene is TRBV15, the J gene TRBJ2-1; TRBD2 agrees at 14 bases. Germline loops: CDR1 LNHNV, CDR2 YYDKDF (reference sequence). Germline trimming cut 9 bases from V and 6 bases from J; bases unmatched to any gene: 7. CDR3 length: 15 residues. Here the CDR3 reads CATRPGTSGSNEQFF. The DNA of the CDR3 is TGTGCCACTCGCCCCGGGACTAGCGGGAGCAATGAGCAGTTCTTC.

This clonotype was observed many times. The genes are TRBV27 and TRBJ2-5; 9 positions agree with TRBD2. V lost 5 bases and J lost 0; bases outside the gene matches: 7. This CDR3 spans 16 amino acids. Germline assignment: CDR1 MNHEY and CDR2 SMNVEV (reference sequence). CDR3 DNA: TGTGCCAGCAGTCCGCGACTAGCGGAGTACCAAGAGACCCAGTACTTC. This translates into CASSPRLAEYQETQYF.